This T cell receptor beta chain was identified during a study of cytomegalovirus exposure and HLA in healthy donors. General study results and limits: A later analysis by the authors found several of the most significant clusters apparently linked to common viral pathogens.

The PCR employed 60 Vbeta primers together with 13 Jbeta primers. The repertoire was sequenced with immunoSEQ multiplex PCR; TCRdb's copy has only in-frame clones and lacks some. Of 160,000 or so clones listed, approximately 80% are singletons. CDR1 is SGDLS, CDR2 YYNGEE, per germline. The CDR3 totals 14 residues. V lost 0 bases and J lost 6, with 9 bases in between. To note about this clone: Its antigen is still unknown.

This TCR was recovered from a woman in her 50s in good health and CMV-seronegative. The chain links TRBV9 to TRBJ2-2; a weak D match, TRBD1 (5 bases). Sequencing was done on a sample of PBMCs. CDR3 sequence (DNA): TGTGCCAGCAGCGTAGGGCAGGGTCCCGGGGAGCTGTTTTTT. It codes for CASSVGQGPGELFF.